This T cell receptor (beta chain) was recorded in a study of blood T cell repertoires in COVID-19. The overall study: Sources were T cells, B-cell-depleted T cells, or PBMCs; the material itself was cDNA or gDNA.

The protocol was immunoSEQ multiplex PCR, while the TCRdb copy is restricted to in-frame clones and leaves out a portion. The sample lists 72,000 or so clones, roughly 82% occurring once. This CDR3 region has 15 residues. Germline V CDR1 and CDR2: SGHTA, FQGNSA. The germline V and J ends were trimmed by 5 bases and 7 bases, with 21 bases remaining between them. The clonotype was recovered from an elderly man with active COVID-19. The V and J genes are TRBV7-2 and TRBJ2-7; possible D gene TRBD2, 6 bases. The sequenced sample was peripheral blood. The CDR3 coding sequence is TGTGCCAGCAGCGTCGTAACGGGAGTCTATAGTGAGCAGTACTTC. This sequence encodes CASSVVTGVYSEQYF.